The 15 T cell receptor beta chains presented below share a single source sample, sequenced in a study of CXCR3-negative and CXCR3-positive naive CD8 T cells. Broader study findings: CXCR3-positive naive cells carried more hydrophobic TRB CDR3s than CXCR3-negative naive cells did.

The authors made the TRB cDNA libraries by 5' RACE using UMI labels. TCRdb reprocessed the 5' RACE reads; each CDR3 protein has one entry and no DNA is given. The sample includes 100,000 or so distinct CDR3 sequences. Their recognized antigens are unknown. The sequenced sample was naive CXCR3+ CD8+ T cells from blood. This sample's subset: CD45RO-CCR7+CD27+CD95- naive CD8+ T cells expressing CXCR3 (TNR3+). The receptors shown here come from a human donor in good health. Some clones in this sample may be carry-over from other donors' samples.

The chain employs TRBV15 and TRBJ2-1; TCRdb proposes TRBD1, but this gene call is untestable without DNA. The V gene's germline CDR1 is LNHNV and CDR2 YYDKDF (reference sequence). This CDR3 contains 13 residues. The CDR3 is CATRDRGYNEQFF.

This chain links TRBV2 with TRBJ2-6. The CDR3 consists of 15 residues. The germline gives CDR1 SNHLY, CDR2 FYNNEI. CDR3 sequence reads: CASSDNLSGANVLTF.

V gene TRBV27 combines with J gene TRBJ2-7. CDR3 length: 14 amino acids. Germline V gives CDR1 MNHEY, CDR2 SMNVEV (reference sequence). The CDR3 here is CASSLVGSTYEQYF.

V usage is TRBV7-3 and J usage is TRBJ2-7; TCRdb's D call of TRBD1 is untestable without DNA. Germline V gives CDR1 SGHTA, CDR2 FQGTGA. The CDR3 runs 13 residues. CDR3 sequence reads: CASSSGLGYEQYF.

Here the CDR3 reads CASSYPTGPAFF. The V call is TRBV6-5, the J call TRBJ1-1; TCRdb outputs TRBD1, but without DNA this stays unchecked. CDR1 and CDR2 (germline): MNHEY, SVGAGI. This CDR3 spans 12 amino acids.

J is TRBJ2-4 and V is TRBV11-2. Per germline, CDR1 SGHAT and CDR2 FQNNGV. There are 16 residues in the CDR3. The chain's CDR3 is CASRSAHHQAKNIQYF.

CDR3: CASSPGTGRPDTQYF. The chain links TRBV12-3 or TRBV12-4 to TRBJ2-3; TCRdb lists TRBD1, though no DNA is available to test this call. This CDR3 contains 15 residues.

The CDR3 reads CASSQLRFYEQYF. The chain is built from TRBV14 and TRBJ2-7. CDR3 size: 13 residues. Per the germline V gene, CDR1 is SGHDN and CDR2 is FVKESK.

Here the CDR3 reads CASSWGSTDTQYF. The chain joins TRBV7-3 to TRBJ2-3; absent DNA, TCRdb's TRBD1 call cannot be checked. The CDR3 covers 13 residues. The germline V gene encodes CDR1 SGHTA and CDR2 FQGTGA.

This rearrangement joins TRBV21-1 to TRBJ1-1; TCRdb names TRBD1, which stays unverified in the absence of DNA. TRBV21-1 is termed a pseudogene. The CDR3 is 16 residues long. The CDR3 sequence is CASSKAATSRNTEAFF.

The CDR3 here is CATSDRASHTQYF. The chain recombines TRBV24-1 with TRBJ2-3; no DNA is available, so the TRBD1 call from TCRdb remains unchecked. The CDR3 has 13 residues. In germline, CDR1 is KGHDR, CDR2 SFDVKD.

V usage is TRBV7-2 and J usage is TRBJ2-7; TCRdb's D call, TRBD1, is unchecked because there is no DNA. Germline V gene data show CDR1 as SGHTA and CDR2 as FQGNSA. The CDR3 contains 14 residues. CDR3 loop: CASSLAGGNYEQYF. The full variable domain, in which reference TRBV7-2 and TRBJ2-7 provide the parts outside the CDR3, is GAGVSQSPSNKVTEKGKDVELRCDPISGHTALYWYRQSLGQGLEFLIYFQGNSAPDKSGLPSDRFSAERTGGSVSTLTIQRTQQEDSAVYLCASSLAGGNYEQYFGPGTRLTVT.

The gene calls are TRBV7-9 and TRBJ1-1; the D call of TRBD1 rests on TCRdb alone, since no DNA is present to check it. Germline V gives CDR1 SEHNR, CDR2 FQNEAQ (reference sequence). The CDR3 spans 16 residues. CDR3 loop: CASSSRDATAGTEAFF.

This rearrangement joins TRBV12-3 or TRBV12-4 to TRBJ2-3; TCRdb's assignment of TRBD2 cannot be checked, as there is no DNA. CDR3 length: 17 amino acids. The CDR3: CASSLTSGPGGTDTQYF.

The rearrangement links TRBV27 to TRBJ2-2; absent DNA, TCRdb's TRBD2 call cannot be checked. Germline V gene sequence: CDR1 MNHEY, CDR2 SMNVEV (reference sequence). This CDR3 is 15 amino acids long. The CDR3 region is CASSLTSANTGELFF.